These 24 T cell receptor beta chains share one sample of origin, sequenced in a study of human T cells and chemical hapten exposure. The time point was: pre-sensitization, week 0. Treatment here: therapeutic diphenylcyclopropenone sensitization with weekly scalp DPC. One entry per CDR3 protein results from TCRdb running MiXCR on the RACE reads. The sample consists of about 89,000 distinct CDR3 sequences, approximately 11% of them appearing once. The input for sequencing was whole blood, taken in connection with sensitization to the hapten diphenylcyclopropenone (DPC). The origin of the receptors is a woman aged 60 to 75 with alopecia areata. Some clones in this sample may be carry-over from other donors' samples.

This clonotype appeared many times. The V call is TRBV3-1, the J call TRBJ1-5; D may be TRBD1 (6 bases). Germline CDR1 is LGHDT and CDR2 is YNNKEL (reference sequence). This CDR3 region has 15 residues. The germline V and J ends were trimmed by 4 bases and 6 bases, with 16 bases remaining between them. The DNA of the CDR3 is TGTGCCAGCAGCCCGCGGGGAGGCAGGGGTCAGCCCCAGCATTTT. Translated: CASSPRGGRGQPQHF.

Ten or more counts support this clonotype. The chain uses TRBV5-1 and TRBJ2-2; TRBD1 matches 8 bases. V was clipped by 7 bases and J by 5 bases; unmatched bases: 4. From germline, CDR1 is SGHRS and CDR2 YFSETQ. The CDR3 consists of 13 residues. CDR3 sequence (DNA): TGCGCCAGCGGACAGGGAAGAACCGGGGAGCTGTTTTTT. It codes for CASGQGRTGELFF. Variable domain in full (rest from reference TRBV5-1 and TRBJ2-2): KAGVTQTPRYLIKTRGQQVTLSCSPISGHRSVSWYQQTPGQGLQFLFEYFSETQRNKGNFPGRFSGRQFSNSRSEMNVSTLELGDSALYLCASGQGRTGELFFGEGSRLTVL.

The J gene is TRBJ2-5, the V gene TRBV21-1; no check of the table's D call, TRBD2, against the DNA was made. TRBV21-1 corresponds to a pseudogene. This CDR3 contains 14 residues. The CDR3 DNA sequence: TGTGCCAGCAGCACCCGCGGCGGACAAGAGACCCAGTACTTC. The encoded protein is CASSTRGGQETQYF.

This clonotype appeared a few times. The rearrangement uses TRBV12-3 or TRBV12-4 and TRBJ1-5; D unresolved. The CDR3 has 13 amino acids. V lost 7 bases and J lost 4, with 11 bases in between. The CDR3 DNA sequence: TGTGCCAGCACCTTGGAAGGGAATCAGCCCCAGCATTTT. Encoded protein: CASTLEGNQPQHF.

At least ten counts were recorded for this clonotype. The chain employs TRBV5-4 and TRBJ1-1; tentative D call: TRBD1 (5 bases). CDR1 and CDR2 (germline): SGHNT, YYREEE (reference sequence). Trimming left V 4 bases short and J 5 bases short, with 15 bases between. CDR3 length equals 14 residues. DNA of the CDR3: TGTGCCAGCAGCCCGAGGGGTTCTGGGACTGAAGCTTTCTTT. Amino acid sequence: CASSPRGSGTEAFF.

This clonotype was detected a few times. The rearrangement uses TRBV12-3 or TRBV12-4 and TRBJ1-4, with TRBD1 as a possible D gene (5 bases). This CDR3 has 14 amino acids. Trimming removed 7 bases at V and 8 bases at J, with 17 bases between. CDR3 residues: CASTPKTGYEKLFF. CDR3 in DNA: TGTGCCAGCACCCCGAAAACAGGTTACGAAAAACTGTTTTTT.

The V and J genes are TRBV5-1 and TRBJ1-4, with a weak D call TRBD1 (6 bases). The CDR3 spans 14 residues. CDR1 SGHRS and CDR2 YFSETQ come from the germline V gene. With 7 bases removed from V and 5 bases from J, the gap between germline ends came to 15 bases. CDR3 region: CASRIGTSNEKLFF. The CDR3 DNA is TGCGCCAGCCGCATCGGGACAAGCAATGAAAAACTGTTTTTT.

The chain joins TRBV7-2 to TRBJ1-5; 8 bases agree with TRBD1. The CDR3 contains 15 residues. With V trimmed by 5 bases and J by 2 bases, 5 bases remained unmatched. Germline V CDR1 and CDR2: SGHTA, FQGNSA. The CDR3 sequence: CASSPGQGRNQPQHF. CDR3 in DNA: TGTGCCAGCAGCCCCGGACAGGGACGCAATCAGCCCCAGCATTTT.

This clonotype appeared a few times. The rearrangement uses TRBV3-1 and TRBJ1-5; D is ambiguous. The V end was cut by 1 base, the J end by 0 bases, with 7 bases between. The CDR3 length is 15 residues. Germline CDR1 and CDR2: LGHDT and YNNKEL (reference sequence). In nucleotides, the CDR3 is TGTGCCAGCAGCCAAGTGGTAGGTAGCAATCAGCCCCAGCATTTT. Protein sequence: CASSQVVGSNQPQHF.

The chain couples TRBV18 to TRBJ1-1; possibly TRBD1 for D (5 bases). V lost 0 bases and J 4 bases, leaving 18 bases between the germline ends. Germline V gene sequence: CDR1 KGHSH, CDR2 LQKENI. The CDR3 loop spans 17 amino acids. The CDR3 DNA sequence: TGTGCCAGCTCACCACCGTATTCCAGGGTTATCAGCACTGAAGCTTTCTTT. This sequence encodes CASSPPYSRVISTEAFF.

Many counts were recorded for this clonotype. This chain links TRBV7-2 with TRBJ1-6; D ambiguous. The V gene lost 3 bases and the J gene lost 11 bases, with 11 bases spanning the gap. Germline-derived CDR1 and CDR2 are SGHTA and FQGNSA. This CDR3 contains 13 residues. The CDR3 loop reads CASSFRGRPPLHF. The CDR3 DNA reads as TGTGCCAGCAGCTTCAGAGGGCGGCCACCCCTCCACTTT.

This chain joins TRBV4-1 and TRBJ2-1, with 9 bases fitting TRBD2. Germline trimming cut 0 bases from V and 4 bases from J; bases unmatched to any gene: 7. The CDR3 length is 17 residues. Germline CDR1 is MGHRA and CDR2 is YSYEKL. CDR3 bases: TGCGCCAGCAGCCAAGATATGAGCGGGGGGACATACAATGAGCAGTTCTTC. It yields the protein CASSQDMSGGTYNEQFF.

The J gene is TRBJ2-3, the V gene TRBV29-1, with D uncertain. Germline V gene data show CDR1 as SQVTM and CDR2 as ANQGSEA. CDR3 length: 12 residues. Trimming left V 3 bases short and J 4 bases short, with 8 bases between. The CDR3 here is CSVDSSADTQYF. CDR3 nucleotides: TGCAGCGTTGATTCTTCCGCAGATACGCAGTATTTT.

The gene calls are TRBV19 and TRBJ2-2, with 12 bases lining up with TRBD1. From germline, CDR1 is LNHDA and CDR2 SQIVND (reference sequence). V dropped 8 bases and J dropped 6; count of bases not matched to a gene: 4. This CDR3 region has 14 residues. For the CDR3, the DNA is TGTGCCAGTGGAGGGACAGGGGGCGCCGGGGAGCTGTTTTTT. Translation gives CASGGTGGAGELFF.

In this sample, this clonotype turned up many times. The V call is TRBV9, the J call TRBJ2-3; 13 bases line up with TRBD2. CDR1 and CDR2 from the germline V gene are SGDLS and YYNGEE. Unmatched junction bases numbered 4, after V lost 0 bases and J lost 0 bases. This CDR3 is 18 amino acids long. CDR3 sequence: CASSVETSGGPSTDTQYF. CDR3 DNA sequence: TGTGCCAGCAGCGTAGAGACTAGCGGGGGGCCCAGCACAGATACGCAGTATTTT.

This clonotype was picked up a small number of times. The rearrangement links TRBV5-1 to TRBJ2-1, with D perhaps matching TRBD1 (5 bases). Germline CDR1 and CDR2: SGHRS and YFSETQ. The CDR3 consists of 15 residues. V lost 0 bases and J lost 9, with 16 bases in between. The CDR3 DNA sequence: TGCGCCAGCAGCTTGGTGGGGCCCCCTATGGGTGAGCAGTTCTTC. Amino acid sequence: CASSLVGPPMGEQFF.

V usage is TRBV20-1 and J usage is TRBJ2-3, with TRBD2 matching 9 bases. The CDR3 has 14 residues. V was pared by 8 bases and J by 1 base, with 7 bases of the junction left unmatched. Germline V gives CDR1 DFQATT, CDR2 SNEGSKA (reference sequence). CDR3 sequence reads: CSSTQRGGTDTQYF. The CDR3 DNA follows: TGCAGTTCCACCCAGCGGGGGGGCACAGATACGCAGTATTTT.

This clonotype was recorded at least ten times. V is TRBV6-5 and J is TRBJ1-6; 8 bases are a match to TRBD1. The J segment lost 8 bases and the V segment lost 0 bases, leaving 3 bases of the junction unmatched. CDR3 length equals 15 residues. Germline loops: CDR1 MNHEY, CDR2 SVGAGI. In DNA, the CDR3 is TGTGCCAGCAGTTACTCGATGACAGGGGATTCACCCCTCCACTTT. Its translation: CASSYSMTGDSPLHF.

This clonotype was recorded a few times. The chain is built from TRBV6-6 and TRBJ2-3, with 7 bases fitting TRBD1. CDR1 is MNHNY, CDR2 SVGAGI, per germline (reference sequence). Trimming cost V 5 bases and J 0 bases; bases outside gene matches: 2. CDR3 length equals 14 residues. The CDR3 loop reads CASSGTVSTDTQYF. Here the CDR3 DNA reads TGTGCCAGCAGTGGGACAGTAAGCACAGATACGCAGTATTTT.

This clonotype was seen at least ten times. V and J are TRBV7-2 and TRBJ2-2; TRBD2 agrees at 8 bases. Trimming took 2 bases from V and 7 from J; bases not matched to a gene: 6. The CDR3 consists of 15 residues. Germline V CDR1 and CDR2: SGHTA, FQGNSA. CDR3 protein: CASSLILADIGELFF. CDR3 DNA: TGTGCCAGCAGCTTAATACTAGCGGATATCGGGGAGCTGTTTTTT.

This clonotype was counted many times. The rearrangement uses TRBV7-9 and TRBJ1-1, with D possibly being TRBD1 (5 bases). Per germline, CDR1 SEHNR and CDR2 FQNEAQ (reference sequence). The CDR3 spans 14 residues. V was cut by 5 bases and J by 6 bases, with 16 bases left in between. The CDR3 region is CASSQITGDSEAFF. For the CDR3, the DNA is TGTGCCAGCAGCCAGATTACAGGCGACTCTGAAGCTTTCTTT.

This clonotype was seen ten or more times. The rearrangement links TRBV6-2 or TRBV6-3 to TRBJ2-7, with 9 bases aligning to TRBD1. Germline V CDR1 and CDR2: MNHEY, SVGEGT. There are 14 residues in the CDR3. V was pared by 6 bases and J by 7 bases, with 10 bases of the junction left unmatched. CDR3 region: CASRQGASLREQYF. The CDR3 DNA sequence: TGTGCCAGCAGACAGGGGGCCTCCCTACGTGAGCAGTACTTC.

This clonotype occurred many times. This chain joins TRBV11-2 and TRBJ2-7, with D hard to call. CDR1 and CDR2 from the germline V gene are SGHAT and FQNNGV. The CDR3 runs 14 residues. The V and J ends lost 5 bases and 0 bases respectively, with 11 bases between them. CDR3 DNA sequence: TGTGCCAGCAGCAGGGATGTCCCCTCCTACGAGCAGTACTTC. Its translation: CASSRDVPSYEQYF.

This clonotype was counted many times. This rearrangement joins TRBV7-9 to TRBJ1-6; the D gene is possibly TRBD1 (5 bases). The CDR3 is 18 residues long. V lost 3 bases, J lost 5 bases, and 20 bases lay in between. The germline V gene has CDR1 SEHNR and CDR2 FQNEAQ (reference sequence). CDR3 DNA: TGTGCCAGCAGCTTCGACCCCCGATACAGGACCGATAATTCACCCCTCCACTTT. This encodes CASSFDPRYRTDNSPLHF.